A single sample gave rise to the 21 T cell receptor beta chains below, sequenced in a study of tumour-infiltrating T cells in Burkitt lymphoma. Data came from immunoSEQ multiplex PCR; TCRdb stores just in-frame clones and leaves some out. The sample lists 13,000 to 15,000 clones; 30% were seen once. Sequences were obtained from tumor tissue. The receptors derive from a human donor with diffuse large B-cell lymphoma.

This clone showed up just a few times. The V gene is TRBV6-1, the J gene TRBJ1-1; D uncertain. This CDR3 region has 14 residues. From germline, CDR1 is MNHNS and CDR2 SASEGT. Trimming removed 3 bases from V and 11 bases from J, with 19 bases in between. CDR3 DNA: TGTGCCAGCAGTGACGCCCCCACACCCAGGTGGGCTTTCTTT. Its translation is CASSDAPTPRWAFF.

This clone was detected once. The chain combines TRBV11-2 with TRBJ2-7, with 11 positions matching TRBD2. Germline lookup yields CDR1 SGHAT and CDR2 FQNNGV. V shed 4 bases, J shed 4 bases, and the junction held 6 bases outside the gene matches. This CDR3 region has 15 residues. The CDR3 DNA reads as TGTGCCAGCAGCTCGACGGGACTAGCGGTATACGAGCAGTACTTC. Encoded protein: CASSSTGLAVYEQYF.

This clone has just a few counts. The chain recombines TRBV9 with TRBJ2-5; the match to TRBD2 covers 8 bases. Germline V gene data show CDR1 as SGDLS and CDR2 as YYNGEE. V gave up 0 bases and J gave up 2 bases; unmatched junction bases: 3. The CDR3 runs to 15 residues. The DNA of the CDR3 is TGTGCCAGCAGCGTAGCGGGAGGGCAACAAGAGACCCAGTACTTC. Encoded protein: CASSVAGGQQETQYF.

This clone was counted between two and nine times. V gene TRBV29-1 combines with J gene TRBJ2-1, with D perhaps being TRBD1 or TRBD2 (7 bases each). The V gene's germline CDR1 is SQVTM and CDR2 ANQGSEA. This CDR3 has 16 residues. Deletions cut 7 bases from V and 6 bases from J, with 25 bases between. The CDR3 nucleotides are TGCAGCGGCTCGAAGGGGGCGGGGGCACCTCTCAATGAGCAGTTCTTC. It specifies CSGSKGAGAPLNEQFF.

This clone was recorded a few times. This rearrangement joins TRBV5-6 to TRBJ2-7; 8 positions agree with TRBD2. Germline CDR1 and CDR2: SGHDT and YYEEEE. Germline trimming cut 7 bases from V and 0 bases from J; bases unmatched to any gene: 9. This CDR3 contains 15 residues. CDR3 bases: TGTGCCAGCGGCAATCGCGGGAGGAGCTCCTACGAGCAGTACTTC. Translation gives CASGNRGRSSYEQYF.

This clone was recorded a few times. In DNA form, the CDR3 reads TGTGCCAGCAGCTTACAGGGTAACAATGAGCAGTTCTTC. It specifies CASSLQGNNEQFF. The J gene is TRBJ2-1, the V gene TRBV7-8, with D perhaps TRBD1 (5 bases). The V gene lost 2 bases and the J gene lost 5 bases, with 7 bases spanning the gap. The CDR3 runs to 13 residues. Per the germline V gene, CDR1 is SGHVS and CDR2 is FQNEAQ.

In nucleotides, the CDR3 is TGTGCCAGCAGCCATTCGGGGGGCCGCTACGGAGCTTTCTTT. It specifies CASSHSGGRYGAFF. The V gene is TRBV6-5, the J gene TRBJ1-1; weak D call: TRBD1 (6 bases). Germline loops: CDR1 MNHEY, CDR2 SVGAGI. Deletions cut 6 bases from V and 10 bases from J, with 21 bases between. The length of the CDR3 is 14 residues.

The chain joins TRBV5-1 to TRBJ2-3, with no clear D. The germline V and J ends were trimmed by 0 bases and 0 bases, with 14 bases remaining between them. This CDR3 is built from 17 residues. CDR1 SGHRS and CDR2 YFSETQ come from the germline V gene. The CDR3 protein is CASSLAGRWGSTDTQYF. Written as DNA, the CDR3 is TGCGCCAGCAGCTTGGCTGGGCGGTGGGGTAGCACAGATACGCAGTATTTT.

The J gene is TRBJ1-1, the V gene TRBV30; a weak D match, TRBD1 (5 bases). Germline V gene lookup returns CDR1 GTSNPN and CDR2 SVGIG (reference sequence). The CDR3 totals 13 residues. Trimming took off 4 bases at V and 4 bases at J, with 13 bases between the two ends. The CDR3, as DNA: TGTGCCTGGACTTCGGGGAGGGGCACTGAAGCTTTCTTT. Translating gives CAWTSGRGTEAFF.

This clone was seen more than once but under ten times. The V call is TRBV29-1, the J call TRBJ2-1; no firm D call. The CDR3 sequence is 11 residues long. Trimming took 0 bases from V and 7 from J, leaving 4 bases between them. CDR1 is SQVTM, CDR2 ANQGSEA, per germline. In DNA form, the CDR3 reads TGCAGCGTTGAAGAGGGGAATGAGCAGTTCTTC. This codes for CSVEEGNEQFF.

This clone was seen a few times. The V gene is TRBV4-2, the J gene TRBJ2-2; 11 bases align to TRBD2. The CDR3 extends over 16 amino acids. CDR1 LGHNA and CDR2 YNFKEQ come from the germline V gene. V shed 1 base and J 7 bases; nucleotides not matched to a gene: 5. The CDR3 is CASSQAGLAAVGELFF. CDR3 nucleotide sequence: TGTGCCAGCAGCCAAGCGGGACTAGCGGCGGTCGGGGAGCTGTTTTTT.

The CDR3 region is CASSLGSTDTQYF. DNA of the CDR3: TGCGCCAGCAGCTTGGGAAGCACAGATACGCAGTATTTT. The chain links TRBV5-1 to TRBJ2-3; D gene uncertain. CDR1 and CDR2 from the germline V gene are SGHRS and YFSETQ. Trimming removed 0 bases from V and 0 bases from J, with 2 bases in between. This CDR3 is 13 amino acids long.

The CDR3 spells CASSYLRAGELFF. CDR3 nucleotide sequence: TGTGCCAGCAGTTACCTTAGGGCCGGGGAGCTGTTTTTT. J is TRBJ2-2 and V is TRBV6-5; D is unclear. The CDR3 is 13 residues long. Trimming cost V 2 bases and J 6 bases, with 7 bases left between them. Per the germline V gene, CDR1 is MNHEY and CDR2 is SVGAGI.

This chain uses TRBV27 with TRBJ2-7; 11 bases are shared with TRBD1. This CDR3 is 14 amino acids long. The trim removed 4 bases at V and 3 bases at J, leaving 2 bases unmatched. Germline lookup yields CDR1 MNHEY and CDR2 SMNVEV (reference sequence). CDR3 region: CASSWGQGVYEQYF. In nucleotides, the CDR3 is TGTGCCAGCAGTTGGGGACAGGGGGTCTACGAGCAGTACTTC.

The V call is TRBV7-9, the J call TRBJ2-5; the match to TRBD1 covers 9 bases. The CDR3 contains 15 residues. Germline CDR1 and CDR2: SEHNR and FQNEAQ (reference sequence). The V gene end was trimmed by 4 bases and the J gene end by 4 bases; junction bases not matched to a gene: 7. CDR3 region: CASSSGTGYGETQYF. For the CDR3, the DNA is TGTGCCAGCAGCTCCGGGACAGGGTATGGAGAGACCCAGTACTTC.

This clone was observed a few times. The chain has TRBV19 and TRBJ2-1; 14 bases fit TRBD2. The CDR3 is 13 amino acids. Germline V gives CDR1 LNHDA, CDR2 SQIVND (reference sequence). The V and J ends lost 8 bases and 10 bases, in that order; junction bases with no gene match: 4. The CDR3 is CASGLAGGPEQFF. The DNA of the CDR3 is TGTGCCAGTGGACTAGCGGGAGGTCCCGAGCAGTTCTTC.

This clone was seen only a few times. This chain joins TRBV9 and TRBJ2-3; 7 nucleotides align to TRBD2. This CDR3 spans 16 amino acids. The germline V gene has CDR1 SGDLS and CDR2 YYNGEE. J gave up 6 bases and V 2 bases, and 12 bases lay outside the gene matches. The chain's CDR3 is CASSVYLGGSRDTQYF. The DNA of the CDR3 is TGTGCCAGCAGCGTCTACTTGGGGGGGAGTCGGGATACGCAGTATTTT.

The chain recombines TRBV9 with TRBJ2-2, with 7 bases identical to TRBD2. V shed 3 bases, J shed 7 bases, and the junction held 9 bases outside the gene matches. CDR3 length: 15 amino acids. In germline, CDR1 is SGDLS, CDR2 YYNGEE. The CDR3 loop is CASSEGLSMVGELFF. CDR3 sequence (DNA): TGTGCCAGCAGCGAGGGACTAAGCATGGTCGGGGAGCTGTTTTTT.

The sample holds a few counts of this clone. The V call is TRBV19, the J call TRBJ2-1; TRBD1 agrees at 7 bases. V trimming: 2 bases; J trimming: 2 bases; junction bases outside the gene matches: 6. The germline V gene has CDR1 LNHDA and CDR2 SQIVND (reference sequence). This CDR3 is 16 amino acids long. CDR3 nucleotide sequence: TGTGCCAGTAGTATACGGGCAGGGGGAACCTACAATGAGCAGTTCTTC. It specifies CASSIRAGGTYNEQFF.

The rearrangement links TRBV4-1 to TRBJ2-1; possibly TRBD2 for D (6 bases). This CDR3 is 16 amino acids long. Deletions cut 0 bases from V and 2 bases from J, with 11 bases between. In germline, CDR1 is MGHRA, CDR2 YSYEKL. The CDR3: CASSQEASDAYNEQFF. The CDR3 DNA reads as TGCGCCAGCAGCCAAGAAGCTAGCGACGCCTACAATGAGCAGTTCTTC.

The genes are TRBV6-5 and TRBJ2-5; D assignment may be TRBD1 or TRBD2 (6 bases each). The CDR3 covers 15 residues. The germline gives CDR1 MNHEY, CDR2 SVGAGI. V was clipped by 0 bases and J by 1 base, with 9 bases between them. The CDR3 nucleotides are TGTGCCAGCAGTTACTCGAGGGGGGCCCAAGAGACCCAGTACTTC. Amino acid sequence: CASSYSRGAQETQYF.